What follows is one T cell receptor (beta chain) and its context. The sample belongs to a study of CD8+CD57+ T cells in acquired aplastic anemia. CDR1 and CDR2 from the germline V gene are SGHRS and YFSETQ. The CDR3 is 15 amino acids. With 2 bases removed from V and 0 bases from J, the gap between germline ends came to 12 bases. For sequencing, patients were chosen who had shown expansion of CD8+CD57+ cells by flow cytometry. Genomic DNA, serving as template, underwent TCR beta VDJ and CDR3 profiling. TCRdb processed the reads anew with MiXCR; each CDR3 protein has one entry. The data show approximately 300,000 distinct CDR3 sequences, with roughly 53% seen just once and roughly 1.2% held by the top ten.

Sequences were obtained from sorted CD4+, CD8+, or CD8+CD57+ T cells (not recorded which) from PBMCs. The rearrangement uses TRBV5-1 and TRBJ2-7; tentatively, D is TRBD1 or TRBD2 (6 bases each). This TCR came from a human donor with aplastic anemia. CDR3 sequence reads: CASSLGGTYSYEQYF. The CDR3 DNA reads as TGCGCCAGCAGCTTAGGGGGGACCTACTCCTACGAGCAGTACTTC.